This T cell receptor beta chain was sequenced in a study of T cells after yellow fever vaccination (dated by TCRdb to between 2018 and 2020). Looking at the study overall: Libraries from fractions with low cell numbers were prepared with the SMART-Seq v4 Ultra Low Input RNA kit. The cohort comprised two healthy male donors, one aged 18 to 29 and one aged 30 to 39 years. Bulk PBMC replicates and cell subsets were isolated from blood drawn at multiple timepoints before and after both primary and secondary immunization. To follow T-cell clones before and after both primary and booster YFV17D yellow fever vaccination, bulk TCR alpha and beta repertoires underwent longitudinal sequencing. Results and caveats for the whole study, not just this receptor: Computational filtering was needed because FACS-sorted repertoires could contain abundant contaminating clonotypes from the bulk population. A small fraction of clonotypes showed up in both the CD4 and CD8 compartments, probably as a result of convergent recombination. Most clones expanded after primary vaccination (around 97% of CD4 and around 89% of CD8) were re-detected after the booster, suggesting that broad memory maintenance occurred. The study included only two donors, which limits how far the findings can be generalized. The secondary T-cell response was weaker than the primary response but faster, peaking on day 5 instead of day 15.

TCR cDNA was synthesized by 5'RACE template switching, which introduced a universal primer site and unique molecular identifiers. Priming for cDNA synthesis came from both the TCR alpha and TCR beta constant segments. Two PCR steps were used to amplify libraries, with sample barcodes and sequencing adapters being added in the second step. Libraries were sequenced on Illumina HiSeq 2500 (2x100 bp) or NovaSeq (2x150 bp). On the study's bioinformatics: MIGEC handled demultiplexing of reads and collapsing into UMI consensus sequences, while MiXCR performed V(D)J alignment. Clonotypes responding to the vaccine were identified with edgeR on replicate PBMC samples, with the criteria of FDR below 0.01 and a log2 fold change above 5 up to day 15. Each bulk clonotype received a CD4 or CD8 identity based on whether the sequenced CD4 or CD8 repertoire contained that clonotype at higher abundance. TCRdb redid the processing of the public reads, applying fastp at Q25 and MiXCR, and retained in-frame beta chains. Identical CDR3 proteins give one entry, which carries the most common genes and DNA. The V and J calls reflect TCRdb's pipeline rather than the authors' work. In this sample the table shows around 500,000 distinct CDR3 sequences, 20% to 25% of which occur a single time. Approximately 16% of the sample is in the top ten clones.

The treatment or condition label corresponds to: live attenuated yellow fever vaccine strain. At each blood-draw timepoint, two biological replicates of bulk PBMCs were obtained. PBMCs were isolated from peripheral blood using a standard Ficoll-Paque protocol. RNA was extracted with TriZol from bulk PBMCs, CD4 and CD8 fractions, and dextramer-positive and dextramer-negative fractions. This clonotype was detected only a few times. Its binding antigen is unknown. The sample holds no much larger clone one base away, and base qualities are not on file. V is cut by 3 bases and J by 10 bases, and the space between the germline ends is 15 bases. For CDR1 and CDR2, the germline V gene lists MNHEY and SVGAGI. The CDR3 spans 13 residues, from the cysteine through the phenylalanine. Left in the record is the CDR3 DNA by itself, 39 bases read in frame from the first base.

In this chain, TRBV6-5 is recombined with TRBJ1-1, with the identity of the D gene unclear. The clonotype was recovered from a young man who received the YFV17D yellow fever vaccine. This material consisted of PBMCs, taken about 20 days after the first yellow fever vaccination. The DNA reads TGTGCCAGCAGTTATGTGGGGATACGAGGAGCTTTCTTT. Translation gives CASSYVGIRGAFF.